Listed below are T cell receptor beta chains from one sample, sequenced in a study of blood T cells in healthy people across ages. TCRdb re-analysed the 5' RACE reads in MiXCR, keeping a single row per CDR3 protein. Among around 800,000 distinct CDR3 sequences listed, roughly 44% were seen once. Input material: blood. The receptor set was obtained from a man aged 60 to 75 in good health. Both conserved end residues are part of each CDR3. D genes are given only for firm matches. Only some rows state a clone size, as once, few, many or a class for expanded clones.

TRBV20-1,-,-,TRBJ1-5,TGCAGTGCTACCCCCGGGACAAGGAATCAGCCCCAGCATTTT,CSATPGTRNQPQHF
TRBV7-2,-,few,TRBJ2-1,TGTGCCAGCAGCTTAGAGAGACAGGCCCATGAGCAGTTCTTC,CASSLERQAHEQFF
TRBV20-1,-,-,TRBJ2-3,TGCAGTGCTGGAACTAGGAAAGATACGCAGTATTTT,CSAGTRKDTQYF
TRBV20-1,TRBD1,few,TRBJ2-6,TGCAGTGCTAGGTCCGGGACAGGGGGCGGCTGGACTGGGGCCAACGTCCTGACTTTC,CSARSGTGGGWTGANVLTF
TRBV4-3,TRBD1,-,TRBJ1-1,TGCGCCAGCAGCCAAGAGGAAGGGACAGGGTCCACTGAAGCTTTCTTT,CASSQEEGTGSTEAFF
TRBV5-5,TRBD1,-,TRBJ2-7,TGTGCCAGCAGCTTTCAGGACAGGGGGTCCGACGAGCAGTACTTC,CASSFQDRGSDEQYF
TRBV28,-,-,TRBJ2-1,TGTGCCAGCACCCGGGGGGCCCCTTCCTACAATGAGCAGTTCTTC,CASTRGAPSYNEQFF
TRBV2,TRBD1,-,TRBJ2-3,TGTGCCAGCAGTGTAGGTCAGGGGGAGTACACAGATACGCAGTATTTT,CASSVGQGEYTDTQYF
TRBV15,TRBD1,-,TRBJ2-1,TGTGCCACCAGCAGGGGACAGGGGGAGCAGTTCTTC,CATSRGQGEQFF
TRBV20-1,-,few,TRBJ2-3,TGCAGTGTGCGTAGCACAGATACGCAGTATTTT,CSVRSTDTQYF
TRBV27,-,-,TRBJ1-6,TGTGCCAGCAGTATCCGGGACACCTATAATTCACCCCTCCACTTT,CASSIRDTYNSPLHF
TRBV3-1,-,once,TRBJ2-5,TGTGCCAGCAGCCCCCCTGCAATAGCTGCGGAGACCCAGTACTTC,CASSPPAIAAETQYF
TRBV7-9,-,many,TRBJ1-2,TGTGCCAGCAGCTTAGCTCAGGGTGGCTACACCTTC,CASSLAQGGYTF
TRBV20-1,-,-,TRBJ2-4,TGCAGTGCTACCCGGGCAGGGCAAACCCTAGTCAAAAACATTCAGTACTTC,CSATRAGQTLVKNIQYF
TRBV6-5,-,few,TRBJ2-7,TGTGCCAGCAGTCCCGCCGGCAGGGACTACGAGCAGTACTTC,CASSPAGRDYEQYF
TRBV7-2,-,-,TRBJ2-7,TGTGCCAGCAGCTTAGCCGGAGGGGAAAAACCCTACGAGCAGTACTTC,CASSLAGGEKPYEQYF
TRBV15,TRBD1,many,TRBJ2-7,TGTGCCACCAGCGGAGAGTCCGGGACAGGGTCCCACGAGCAGTACTTC,CATSGESGTGSHEQYF
TRBV10-3,-,few,TRBJ2-5,TGTGCCATCAGTGTAGCCCAAGAGACCCAGTACTTC,CAISVAQETQYF
TRBV21-1,-,-,TRBJ2-1,TGTGCCAGCAGCAAAGGGGCCGGTCGGGTTGAGCAGTTCTTC,CASSKGAGRVEQFF
TRBV20-1,-,few,TRBJ2-6,TGCAGTGCTAGTGAAGTGCACCTCTCTGGGGCCAACGTCCTGACTTTC,CSASEVHLSGANVLTF
TRBV27,TRBD1,few,TRBJ1-2,TGTGCCAGCAGACTCGGACAGGCCTATGGCTACACCTTC,CASRLGQAYGYTF
TRBV9,-,-,TRBJ2-2,TGTGCCAGCAGCGTCCGACAGGCTGGCGGGGAGCTGTTTTTT,CASSVRQAGGELFF
TRBV7-9,TRBD1,-,TRBJ1-2,TGTGCCAGCAGCTTAGTCGGACAGGGCCATGGCTACACCTTC,CASSLVGQGHGYTF
TRBV10-1,-,-,TRBJ2-3,TGCGCCAGCAGTGAGTCAATAGCGAATAAGGATACGCAGTATTTT,CASSESIANKDTQYF
TRBV20-1,TRBD1,-,TRBJ1-6,TGCAGTGCTCTACGGACAGGGACCACGACGAATTCACCCCTCCACTTT,CSALRTGTTTNSPLHF
TRBV12-5,TRBD1,-,TRBJ2-7,TGTGCTAGTGGTCAAAAGGCGACAGGGGCCCACTACGAGCAGTACTTC,CASGQKATGAHYEQYF
TRBV7-8,-,few,TRBJ2-7,TGTGCCAGCAGCTACGGGACTGTGCTCTACGAGCAGTACTTC,CASSYGTVLYEQYF
TRBV4-1,-,-,TRBJ1-6,TGCGCCAGCAGCCAGGACACTGATAGAAGTGGTTCACCCCTCCACTTT,CASSQDTDRSGSPLHF
TRBV4-1,-,-,TRBJ2-7,TGCGCCAGCAGCCAGGGACCGTCGAGCTCCTACGAGCAGTACTTC,CASSQGPSSSYEQYF
TRBV19,-,-,TRBJ2-7,TGTGCCAGTAGTCCCCGTGGGGAGATCTACGAGCAGTACTTC,CASSPRGEIYEQYF
TRBV7-9,-,many,TRBJ1-6,TGTGCCAGCAGCTTCGGTTCACCCCTCCACTTT,CASSFGSPLHF
TRBV15,TRBD1,-,TRBJ2-1,TGTGCCACCAGCCCGGCCGGGACAGGACACAATGAGCAGTTCTTC,CATSPAGTGHNEQFF
TRBV5-1,-,-,TRBJ2-3,TGCGCCAGCAGCCCGGGGGCGGCGGATACGCAGTATTTT,CASSPGAADTQYF
TRBV27,TRBD1,many,TRBJ2-6,TGTGCCAGCAGTTTCCTCAGGGGGAGCTCTGGGGCCAACGTCCTGACTTTC,CASSFLRGSSGANVLTF
TRBV7-9,-,-,TRBJ2-1,TGTGCCAGCAGCTTAGTCCCCACCATCGGTTATGAGCAGTTCTTC,CASSLVPTIGYEQFF
TRBV20-1,TRBD2,few,TRBJ2-1,TGCAGTGTTATGGGACTAGCGCAGAATGAGCAGTTCTTC,CSVMGLAQNEQFF
TRBV20-1,TRBD2,few,TRBJ2-3,TGCAGTGGGGGTAGCGGGGGAACAGATACGCAGTATTTT,CSGGSGGTDTQYF
TRBV5-1,-,-,TRBJ2-3,TGCGCCAGCAGCCCGGAATTAGATACGCAGTATTTT,CASSPELDTQYF
TRBV19,-,few,TRBJ1-2,TGTGCCAGTAGTGACCCCGGGGGACTTGAGGGCTACACCTTC,CASSDPGGLEGYTF
TRBV5-1,-,-,TRBJ2-1,TGCGCCAGCTTCCCTTTGGACAGCTACAATGAGCAGTTCTTC,CASFPLDSYNEQFF
TRBV6-2/TRBV6-3,-,once,TRBJ2-7,TGTGCCAGCAGCGACGGCACAATAAAAAACTACGAGCAGTACTTC,CASSDGTIKNYEQYF
TRBV6-4,-,-,TRBJ2-5,TGTGCCAGCAGTGACGGTGTTGGGGCGCCCTACAATGAGCAGTACTTC,CASSDGVGAPYNEQYF
TRBV6-2/TRBV6-3,TRBD1,once,TRBJ1-2,TGTGCCAGCAGTTACACCGTGACAGGGAAAGGTGGCTACACCTTC,CASSYTVTGKGGYTF
TRBV7-2,-,-,TRBJ1-1,TGTGCCAGCAGCTTAGTGTCGTCAGTAGGCACTGAAGCTTTCTTT,CASSLVSSVGTEAFF
TRBV18,TRBD1,once,TRBJ2-3,TGTGCCAGCTCACCACGGGGGACAGGGGACCCAGATACGCAGTATTTT,CASSPRGTGDPDTQYF
TRBV20-1,-,-,TRBJ2-7,TGCAGTGCTGAAGGACAGACCTACGAGCAGTACTTC,CSAEGQTYEQYF
TRBV20-1,-,-,TRBJ2-2,TGCAGTGCTAGAGTACAGGGAATGACCGGGGAGCTGTTTTTT,CSARVQGMTGELFF
TRBV7-8,TRBD2,-,TRBJ2-1,TGTGCCAGCAGCTTAGCGCGGACTAGCGGGGGGAGCTACAATGAGCAGTTCTTC,CASSLARTSGGSYNEQFF
TRBV27,TRBD2,-,TRBJ2-4,TGTGCCAGCAGTTCCAGGACTAGCGGGGGGGCTCGGAACATTCAGTACTTC,CASSSRTSGGARNIQYF
TRBV3-1,-,few,TRBJ2-3,TGTGCCAGCAGCCAAGACCATAGCGACCCCACAGATACGCAGTATTTT,CASSQDHSDPTDTQYF
TRBV29-1,TRBD2,many,TRBJ2-5,TGCAGCGTTGAAGATCCCCGGACTAGCGGGGAGAAAGAGACCCAGTACTTC,CSVEDPRTSGEKETQYF
TRBV30,TRBD2,-,TRBJ2-3,TGTGCCTGGAGTTACCTTCTTAGCGGGGGGCCCTCAGATACGCAGTATTTT,CAWSYLLSGGPSDTQYF
TRBV30,TRBD2,few,TRBJ2-1,TGTGCCTGGAGTGGGACTAGCGTTTACAATGAGCAGTTCTTC,CAWSGTSVYNEQFF
TRBV20-1,-,-,TRBJ2-5,TGCAGTGCTAGGAAGGGAACAGGCCAAGAGACCCAGTACTTC,CSARKGTGQETQYF